This T cell receptor beta chain was sequenced in a study of blood T cells in healthy people across ages. Overall study results and limits: Correlation between TCR beta diversity and naive T cell percentage was strong. From one million sequenced T cells, diversity estimates were lower bounds.

Next came a second PCR, run for about 6 to 12 cycles, which used a sample-barcoded 5' primer along with a J-beta primer mix. From each sample, at least 2.5 million paired-end reads containing CDR3 were obtained. TCRdb re-derived calls from the 5' RACE reads in MiXCR, one entry per CDR3 protein. The sample comprises under 2,000,000 distinct CDR3 sequences, 49% of which are singletons, and 2% to 2.5% rests with the top ten. There are 13 residues in the CDR3. V gave up 4 bases and J gave up 4 bases; unmatched junction bases: 2. CDR1 SGHTA and CDR2 FQGNSA come from the germline V gene. This clonotype was recorded at least ten times. Its target is unknown.

The sequence came from a woman in her thirties or forties in good health. The material sequenced was blood. This chain links TRBV7-2 with TRBJ1-2; 8 bases agree with TRBD1. This CDR3 is CASSSDRAYGYTF. CDR3 nucleotides: TGTGCCAGCAGCTCGGACAGGGCCTATGGCTACACCTTC.